Shown below are 6 T cell receptor beta chains from a single sample sequenced in a study of control samples from healthy donors and cancer patients. TCRdb's copy holds only in-frame clones and misses some; the assay was immunoSEQ multiplex PCR. The sample lists roughly 100,000 clones; roughly 92% were seen once. Sequenced: blood. These receptors all stem from a young woman in good health.

The gene calls are TRBV5-4 and TRBJ1-5; possible D gene TRBD1, 6 bases. The CDR3 has 15 residues. The germline CDR1 and CDR2 sequences are SGHNT and YYREEE (reference sequence). Trimming took off 3 bases at V and 3 bases at J, with 13 bases between the two ends. The DNA for the CDR3 is TGTGCCAGCAGCTCGTACGGACAGCCCAATCAGCCCCAGCATTTT. Protein sequence: CASSSYGQPNQPQHF.

J is TRBJ2-1 and V is TRBV19, with D uncertain. Trimming removed 0 bases at V and 3 bases at J, with 6 bases between. This CDR3 comprises 14 residues. Germline V lookup: CDR1 LNHDA, CDR2 SQIVND (reference sequence). CDR3 nucleotides: TGTGCCAGTAGTATAGATCTAGACTACAATGAGCAGTTCTTC. Translation gives CASSIDLDYNEQFF.

As regards this clone: The sample holds other DNA sequences that translate to the same CDR3. The V call is TRBV5-6, the J call TRBJ2-2; TRBD2 agrees at 9 bases. The CDR3 extends over 18 amino acids. CDR1 is SGHDT, CDR2 YYEEEE, per germline. Trimming took 1 base from V and 6 from J; bases not matched to a gene: 13. CDR3 sequence: CASSLLGGRRGGPGELFF. The CDR3 bases are TGTGCCAGCAGCTTGTTGGGCGGCCGGCGGGGGGGCCCCGGGGAGCTGTTTTTT.

This chain links TRBV19 with TRBJ1-2; D is ambiguous. Germline CDR1 is LNHDA and CDR2 is SQIVND (reference sequence). The V end lost 3 bases, the J end lost 0 bases, and 8 bases lay between the germline ends. The CDR3 runs to 14 residues. DNA of the CDR3: TGTGCCAGTAGTATGGGTAACGCTAACTATGGCTACACCTTC. Encoded protein: CASSMGNANYGYTF.

This rearrangement joins TRBV28 to TRBJ2-7; the match to TRBD2 covers 11 bases. The CDR3 is made up of 15 amino acids. V dropped 6 bases and J dropped 5; count of bases not matched to a gene: 9. CDR1 is MDHEN, CDR2 SYDVKM, per germline. CDR3 region: CASSPTSGGSDEQYF. For the CDR3, the DNA is TGTGCCAGCAGCCCAACTAGCGGGGGTAGCGACGAGCAGTACTTC.

This clone was observed once. The CDR3 here is CASKHRDREYGYTF. In DNA form, the CDR3 reads TGTGCCAGCAAACATCGGGACAGGGAATATGGCTACACCTTC. This chain joins TRBV19 and TRBJ1-2, with 9 bases lining up with TRBD1. The CDR3 has 14 residues. Germline V CDR1 and CDR2: LNHDA, SQIVND (reference sequence). V gave up 9 bases and J gave up 5 bases; unmatched junction bases: 10.